The present TCR beta chain was sequenced within a study of blood T cell repertoires in COVID-19. Looking at the study overall: Specimens from acute and convalescent COVID-19 originated in the United States, Italy and Spain.

Libraries were prepared by immunoSEQ multiplex PCR; TCRdb keeps only in-frame clonotypes and omits some of them. The profile shows 250,000 to 350,000 clones, 84% of them singletons. V shed 0 bases and J shed 2 bases, with 15 bases lying between them. The length of the CDR3 is 16 residues. Germline CDR1 SGHRS, CDR2 YFSETQ. Seattle-derived patients entered the study during active infection and were followed longitudinally. Input material: peripheral blood. The V gene is TRBV5-1, the J gene TRBJ2-7; maybe TRBD1 (7 bases). This clonotype was obtained from a human donor with COVID-19, enrolled during active disease. The donor label of this sample is uncertain. The CDR3 sequence is CASSLEEGAGPYEQYF. The CDR3 nucleotides read TGCGCCAGCAGCTTGGAGGAGGGGGCGGGCCCCTACGAGCAGTACTTC.